This T cell receptor (beta chain) was sequenced during a study of read filtering for tumor transcriptome and immune sequencing. Notes on the study in general: Approximately 77% of IR-seq clonotypes had a single read, yet these held about 3.5% of reads.

Comments on this clonotype: The antigen is unknown.

With 6 bases removed from V and 1 base from J, the gap between germline ends came to 12 bases. Per the germline V gene, CDR1 is MNHEY and CDR2 is SVGEGT. This CDR3 region has 14 residues. Molecular barcoded adaptors covering alpha/delta and beta/gamma chains were used on about 0.4 ug RNA. TCRdb redid the calling of the reads with MiXCR, one entry per CDR3 protein. The data show tens of thousands of distinct CDR3 sequences, 15% to 20% seen once. The receptor was derived from a donor over 35 with multiple myeloma. Sequences were obtained from a population of CD138-negative cells sorted from bone marrow. The chain has TRBV6-2 or TRBV6-3 and TRBJ1-2, with D perhaps matching TRBD1 (5 bases). The CDR3 is CASRGTADNYGYTF. The CDR3 region has the DNA TGTGCCAGCAGAGGGACGGCAGATAACTATGGCTACACCTTC.